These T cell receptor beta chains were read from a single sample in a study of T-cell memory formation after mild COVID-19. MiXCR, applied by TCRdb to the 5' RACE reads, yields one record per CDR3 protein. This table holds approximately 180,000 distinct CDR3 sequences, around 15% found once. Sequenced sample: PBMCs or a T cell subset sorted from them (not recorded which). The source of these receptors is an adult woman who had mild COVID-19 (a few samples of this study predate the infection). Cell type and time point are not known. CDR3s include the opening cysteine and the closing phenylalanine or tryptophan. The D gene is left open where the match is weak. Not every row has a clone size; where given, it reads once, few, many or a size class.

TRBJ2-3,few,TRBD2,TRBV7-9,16,TGTGCCAGCAGAGAGATAGCGGGAGGCGGCACAGATACGCAGTATTTT,CASREIAGGGTDTQYF
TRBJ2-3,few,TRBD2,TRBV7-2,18,TGTGCCAGCAGCCACCAGGGACTAGCGGGGACGAGCACAGATACGCAGTATTTT,CASSHQGLAGTSTDTQYF
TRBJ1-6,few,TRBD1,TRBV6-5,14,TGTGCCAGCACCAAAGACAGGGATAATTCACCCCTCCACTTT,CASTKDRDNSPLHF
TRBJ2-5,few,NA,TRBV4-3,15,TGCGCCAGCAGCCAAGGATACAGCTTTCAAGAGACCCAGTACTTC,CASSQGYSFQETQYF
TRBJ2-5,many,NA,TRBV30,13,TGTGCCTGGAGGCCCTGGGGGAAAGAGACCCAGTACTTC,CAWRPWGKETQYF
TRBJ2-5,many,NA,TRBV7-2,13,TGTGCCAGCAGCTCACTCTATGGAGAGACCCAGTACTTC,CASSSLYGETQYF
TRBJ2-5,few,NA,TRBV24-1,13,TGTGCCACCAGTGACCCGGGCGGGCAGACCCAGTACTTC,CATSDPGGQTQYF
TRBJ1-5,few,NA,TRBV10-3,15,TGTGCCATCAGTGACGCGGACAGTTACAATCAGCCCCAGCATTTT,CAISDADSYNQPQHF
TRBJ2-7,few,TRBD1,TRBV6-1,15,TGTGCCAGCAGGCTCGAGGGACAGCCAACCTACGAGCAGTACTTC,CASRLEGQPTYEQYF
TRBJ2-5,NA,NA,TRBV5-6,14,TGTGCCAGCAGCTTTAAGGGAACCCAAGAGACCCAGTACTTC,CASSFKGTQETQYF
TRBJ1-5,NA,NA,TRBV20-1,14,TGCAGTGCTAGAGGGGGAGGTAGCAATCAGCCCCAGCATTTT,CSARGGGSNQPQHF
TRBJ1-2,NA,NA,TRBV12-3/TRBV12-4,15,TGTGCCAGCAGTTTAGGATTGGGACCGCGGAATGGCTACACCTTC,CASSLGLGPRNGYTF
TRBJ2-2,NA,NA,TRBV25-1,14,TGTGCCAGCCAGGACGGACTCAACACCGGGGAGCTGTTTTTT,CASQDGLNTGELFF
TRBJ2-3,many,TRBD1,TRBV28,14,TGTGCCAGCAGCCCGACAGGGTGGAGGGATACGCAGTATTTT,CASSPTGWRDTQYF
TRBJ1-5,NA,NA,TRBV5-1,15,TGCGCCAGCAGCTTGGCGTCAGGGGTCAATCAGCCCCAGCATTTT,CASSLASGVNQPQHF
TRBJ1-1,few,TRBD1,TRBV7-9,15,TGTGCCAGCAGCCGAGACAGGGGTATGAACACTGAAGCTTTCTTT,CASSRDRGMNTEAFF
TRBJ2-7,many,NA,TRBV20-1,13,TGCAGTGCTAGAGATGACAGGCTATACGAGCAGTACTTC,CSARDDRLYEQYF
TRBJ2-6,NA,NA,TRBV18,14,TGTGCCAGCTCACCAGGGGTATGGGCCAACGTCCTGACTTTC,CASSPGVWANVLTF
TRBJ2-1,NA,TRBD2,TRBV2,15,TGTGCCACCTTACTAGCGGGGGGGCCCGGGTATGAGCAGTTCTTC,CATLLAGGPGYEQFF
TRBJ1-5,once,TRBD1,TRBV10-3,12,TGTGCCATTGGACAGGACTATCAGCCCCAGCATTTT,CAIGQDYQPQHF
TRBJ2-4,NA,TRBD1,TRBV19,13,TGTGCCAGTAGTTCCCGGGACAGGGCAATTCAGTACTTC,CASSSRDRAIQYF
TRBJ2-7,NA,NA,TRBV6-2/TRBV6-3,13,TGTGCCAGCGGATTTAGCGGCTCCTACGAGCAGTACTTC,CASGFSGSYEQYF
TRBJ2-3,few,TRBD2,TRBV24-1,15,TGTGCCACCAGTGTGGAGCGGGATAACACAGATACGCAGTATTTT,CATSVERDNTDTQYF
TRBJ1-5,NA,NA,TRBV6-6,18,TGTGCCAGCAGGGGTGGGGGCCCCGCGCTTCATAGCAATCAGCCCCAGCATTTT,CASRGGGPALHSNQPQHF
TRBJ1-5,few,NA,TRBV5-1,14,TGCGCCAGCAGCTTGGACGGAACTAATCAGCCCCAGCATTTT,CASSLDGTNQPQHF
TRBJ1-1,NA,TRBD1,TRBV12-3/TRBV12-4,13,TGTGCCAGCAGCCGGACAGGAACGGGTGAAGCTTTCTTT,CASSRTGTGEAFF
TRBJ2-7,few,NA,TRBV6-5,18,TGTGCCAGCAGCGACAATTTCCTCAGGGGAGGGGGGTCGCACGAGCAGTACTTC,CASSDNFLRGGGSHEQYF
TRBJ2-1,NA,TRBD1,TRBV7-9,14,TGTGCCAGCAGCGACCGGGACAGAATGAATGAGCAGTTCTTC,CASSDRDRMNEQFF
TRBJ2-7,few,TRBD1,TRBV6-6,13,TGTGCCAGCGGGGACAGGGGAGGCGGCGAGCAGTACTTC,CASGDRGGGEQYF
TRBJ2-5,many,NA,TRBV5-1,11,TGCGCCAGCAGCGTCCAAGAGACCCAGTACTTC,CASSVQETQYF
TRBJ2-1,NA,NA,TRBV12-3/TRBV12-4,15,TGTGCCAGCAGTTTTGGGGGGCTATCCTACAATGAGCAGTTCTTC,CASSFGGLSYNEQFF
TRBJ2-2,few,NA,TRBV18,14,TGTGCCAGCTCCCCTGACAGATACACCGGGGAGCTGTTTTTT,CASSPDRYTGELFF
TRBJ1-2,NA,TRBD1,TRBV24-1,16,TGTGCCACCAGTGATTCGGGAAGGGACAGGGAGCGCGGCTACACCTTC,CATSDSGRDRERGYTF
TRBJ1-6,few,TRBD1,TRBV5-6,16,TGTGCCAGCAGCCGGCCGGGACAGGGTTTGGCTTCACCCCTCCACTTT,CASSRPGQGLASPLHF
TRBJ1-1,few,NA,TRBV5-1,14,TGCGCCAGCAGCCGGAGGGGGGCGAACACTGAAGCTTTCTTT,CASSRRGANTEAFF
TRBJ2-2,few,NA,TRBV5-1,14,TGCGCCAGCAGCTATAGCACCCCCACCGGGGAGCTGTTTTTT,CASSYSTPTGELFF
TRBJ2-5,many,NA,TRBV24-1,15,TGTGCCACCAGTGATCAAGTACAAACTCAAGAGACCCAGTACTTC,CATSDQVQTQETQYF
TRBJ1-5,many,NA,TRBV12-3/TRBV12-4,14,TGTGCCAGCAGTTTCCGCCGGACTAATCAGCCCCAGCATTTT,CASSFRRTNQPQHF
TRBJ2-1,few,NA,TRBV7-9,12,TGTGCCAGCGACTGGGGTGCGGGGGAGCAGTTCTTC,CASDWGAGEQFF
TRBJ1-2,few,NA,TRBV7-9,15,TGTGCCAGCAGCTTAGCGACGGGAACGAGGGTTGGCTACACCTTC,CASSLATGTRVGYTF
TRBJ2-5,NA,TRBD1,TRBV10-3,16,TGTGCCATCAGTGAGCCCGGACAGGGGGCGCGGGAGACCCAGTACTTC,CAISEPGQGARETQYF
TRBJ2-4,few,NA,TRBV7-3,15,TGTGCCAGCAGCTTAAGTGCAGGGTCAGGATACATTCAGTACTTC,CASSLSAGSGYIQYF
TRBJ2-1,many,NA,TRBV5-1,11,TGCGCCAGCAGCTTGGCTCTGGAGCAGTTCTTC,CASSLALEQFF
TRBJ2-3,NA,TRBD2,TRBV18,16,TGTGCCAGCTCACCACCCGGCGGGGGAGGCACAGATACGCAGTATTTT,CASSPPGGGGTDTQYF
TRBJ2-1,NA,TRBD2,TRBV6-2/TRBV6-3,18,TGTGCCAGCAGTTACATACTAGCGGGATCCTCGCTATACAATGAGCAGTTCTTC,CASSYILAGSSLYNEQFF
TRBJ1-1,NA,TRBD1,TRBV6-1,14,TGTGCCAGCGCCCGACAGGGTAGGGACACTGAAGCTTTCTTT,CASARQGRDTEAFF